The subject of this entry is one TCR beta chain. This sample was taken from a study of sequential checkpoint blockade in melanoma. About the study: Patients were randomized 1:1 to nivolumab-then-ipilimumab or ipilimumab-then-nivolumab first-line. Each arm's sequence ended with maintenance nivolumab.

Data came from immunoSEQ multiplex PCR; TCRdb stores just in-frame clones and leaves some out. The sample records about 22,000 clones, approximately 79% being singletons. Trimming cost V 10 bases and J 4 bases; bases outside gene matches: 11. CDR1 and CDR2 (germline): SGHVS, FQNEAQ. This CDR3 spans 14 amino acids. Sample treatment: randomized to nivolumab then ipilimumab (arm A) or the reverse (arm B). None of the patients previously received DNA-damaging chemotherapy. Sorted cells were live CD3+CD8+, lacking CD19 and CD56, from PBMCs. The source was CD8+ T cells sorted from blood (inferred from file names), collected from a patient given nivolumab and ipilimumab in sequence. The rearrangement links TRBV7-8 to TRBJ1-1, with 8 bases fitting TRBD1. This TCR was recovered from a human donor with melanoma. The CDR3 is CATYQGAGGTEAFF. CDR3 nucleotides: TGTGCCACTTATCAGGGGGCTGGAGGCACTGAAGCTTTCTTT.